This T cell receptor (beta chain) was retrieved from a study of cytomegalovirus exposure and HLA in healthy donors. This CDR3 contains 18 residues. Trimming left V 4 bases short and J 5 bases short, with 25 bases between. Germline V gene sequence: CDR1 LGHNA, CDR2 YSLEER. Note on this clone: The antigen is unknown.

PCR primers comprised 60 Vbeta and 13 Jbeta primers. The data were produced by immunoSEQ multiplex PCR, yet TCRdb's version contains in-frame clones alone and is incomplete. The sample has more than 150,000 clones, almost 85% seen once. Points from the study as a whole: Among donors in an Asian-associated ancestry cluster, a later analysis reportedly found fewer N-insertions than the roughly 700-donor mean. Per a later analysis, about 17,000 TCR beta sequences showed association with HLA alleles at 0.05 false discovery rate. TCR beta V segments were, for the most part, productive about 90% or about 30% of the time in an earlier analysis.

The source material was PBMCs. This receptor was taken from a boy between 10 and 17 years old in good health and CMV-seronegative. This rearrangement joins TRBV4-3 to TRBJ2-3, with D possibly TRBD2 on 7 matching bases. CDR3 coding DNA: TGCGCCAGCAGCCGGGAAGACTGGAGGGGGGGCGGGAAAGATACGCAGTATTTT. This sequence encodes CASSREDWRGGGKDTQYF.